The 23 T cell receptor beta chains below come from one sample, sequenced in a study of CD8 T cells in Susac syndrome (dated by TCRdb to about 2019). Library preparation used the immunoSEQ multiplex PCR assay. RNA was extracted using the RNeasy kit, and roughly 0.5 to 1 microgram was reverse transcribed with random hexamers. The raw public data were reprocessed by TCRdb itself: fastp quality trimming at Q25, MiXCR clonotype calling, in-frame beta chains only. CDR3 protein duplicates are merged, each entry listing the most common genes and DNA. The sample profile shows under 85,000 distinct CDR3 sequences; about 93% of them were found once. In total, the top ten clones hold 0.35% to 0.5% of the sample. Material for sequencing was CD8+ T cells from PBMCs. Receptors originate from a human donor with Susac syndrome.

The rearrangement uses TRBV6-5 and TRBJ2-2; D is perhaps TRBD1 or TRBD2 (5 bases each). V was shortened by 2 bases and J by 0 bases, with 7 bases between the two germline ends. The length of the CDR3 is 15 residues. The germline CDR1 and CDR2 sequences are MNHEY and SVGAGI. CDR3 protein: CASSYVGPNTGELFF. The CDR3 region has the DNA TGTGCCAGCAGTTACGTGGGACCGAACACCGGGGAGCTGTTTTTT.

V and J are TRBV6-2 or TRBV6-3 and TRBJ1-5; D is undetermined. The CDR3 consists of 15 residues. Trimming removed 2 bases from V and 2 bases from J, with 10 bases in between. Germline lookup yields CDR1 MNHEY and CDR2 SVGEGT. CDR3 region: CASSYAGGGNQPQHF. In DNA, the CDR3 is TGTGCCAGCAGTTACGCGGGTGGGGGCAATCAGCCCCAGCATTTT.

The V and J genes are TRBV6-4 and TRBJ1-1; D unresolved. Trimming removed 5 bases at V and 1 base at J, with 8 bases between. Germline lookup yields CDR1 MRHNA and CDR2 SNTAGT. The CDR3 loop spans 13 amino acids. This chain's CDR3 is CASSPAGNTEAFF. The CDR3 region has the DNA TGTGCCAGCAGTCCGGCAGGGAACACTGAAGCTTTCTTT.

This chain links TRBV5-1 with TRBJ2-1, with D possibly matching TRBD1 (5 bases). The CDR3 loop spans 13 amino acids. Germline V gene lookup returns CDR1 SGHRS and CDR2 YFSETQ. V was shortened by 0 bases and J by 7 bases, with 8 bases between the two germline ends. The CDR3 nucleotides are TGCGCCAGCAGCTTGGTAGGGGTTAATGAGCAGTTCTTC. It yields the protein CASSLVGVNEQFF. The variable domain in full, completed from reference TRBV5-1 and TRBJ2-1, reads KAGVTQTPRYLIKTRGQQVTLSCSPISGHRSVSWYQQTPGQGLQFLFEYFSETQRNKGNFPGRFSGRQFSNSRSEMNVSTLELGDSALYLCASSLVGVNEQFFGPGTRLTVL.

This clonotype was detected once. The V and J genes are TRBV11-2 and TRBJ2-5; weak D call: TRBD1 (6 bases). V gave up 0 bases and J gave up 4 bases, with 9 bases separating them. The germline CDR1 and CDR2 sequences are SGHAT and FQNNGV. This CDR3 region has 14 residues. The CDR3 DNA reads TGTGCCAGCAGCTTAGATCTCAGGGGAGAGACCCAGTACTTC. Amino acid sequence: CASSLDLRGETQYF.

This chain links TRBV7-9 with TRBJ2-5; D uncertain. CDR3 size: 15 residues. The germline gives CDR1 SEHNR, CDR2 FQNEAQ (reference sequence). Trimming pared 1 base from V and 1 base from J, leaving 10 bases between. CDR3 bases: TGTGCCAGCAGCTTAGGCGTTTCTAGCCAAGAGACCCAGTACTTC. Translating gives CASSLGVSSQETQYF.

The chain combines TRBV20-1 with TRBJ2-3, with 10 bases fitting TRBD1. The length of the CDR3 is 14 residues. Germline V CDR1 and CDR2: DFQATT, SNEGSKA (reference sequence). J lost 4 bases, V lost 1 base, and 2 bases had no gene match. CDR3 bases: TGCAGTGCTAGAGCCGGACAGGGGGCAGATACGCAGTATTTT. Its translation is CSARAGQGADTQYF.

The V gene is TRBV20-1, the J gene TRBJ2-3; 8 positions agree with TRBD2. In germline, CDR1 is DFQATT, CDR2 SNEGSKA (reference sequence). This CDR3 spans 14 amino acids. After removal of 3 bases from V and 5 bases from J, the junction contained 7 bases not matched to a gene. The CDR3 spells CSASDGRAGDTQYF. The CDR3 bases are TGCAGTGCTAGCGACGGGAGGGCCGGAGATACGCAGTATTTT.

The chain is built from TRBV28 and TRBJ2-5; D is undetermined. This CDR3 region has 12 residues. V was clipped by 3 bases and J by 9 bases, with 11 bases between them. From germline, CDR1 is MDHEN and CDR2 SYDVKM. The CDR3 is CASSFESWAQYF. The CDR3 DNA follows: TGTGCCAGCAGTTTCGAGTCCTGGGCCCAGTACTTC.

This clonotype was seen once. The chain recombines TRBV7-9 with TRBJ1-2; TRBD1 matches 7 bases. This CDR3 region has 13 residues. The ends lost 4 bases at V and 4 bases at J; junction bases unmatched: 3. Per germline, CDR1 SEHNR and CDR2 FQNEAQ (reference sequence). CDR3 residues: CASSSGGIYGYTF. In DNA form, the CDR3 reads TGTGCCAGCAGCTCAGGGGGAATCTATGGCTACACCTTC.

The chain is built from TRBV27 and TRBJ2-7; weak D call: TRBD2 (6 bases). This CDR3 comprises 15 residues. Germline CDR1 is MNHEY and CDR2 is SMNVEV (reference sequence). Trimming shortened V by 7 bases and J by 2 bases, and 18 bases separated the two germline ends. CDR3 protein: CASTPASGVPYEQYF. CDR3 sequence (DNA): TGTGCCAGCACTCCGGCATCGGGGGTCCCCTACGAGCAGTACTTC.

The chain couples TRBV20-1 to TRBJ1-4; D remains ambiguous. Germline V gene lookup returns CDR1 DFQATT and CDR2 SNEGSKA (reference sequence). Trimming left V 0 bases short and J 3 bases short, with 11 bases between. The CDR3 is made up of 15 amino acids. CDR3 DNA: TGCAGTGCTAGAGATATGAGTGGGCCTAATGAAAAACTGTTTTTT. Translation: CSARDMSGPNEKLFF.

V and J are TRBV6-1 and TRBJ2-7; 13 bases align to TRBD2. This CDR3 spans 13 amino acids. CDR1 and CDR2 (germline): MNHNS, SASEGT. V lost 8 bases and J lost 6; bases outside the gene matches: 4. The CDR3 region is CASEGLAGREQYF. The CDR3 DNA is TGTGCCAGCGAGGGACTAGCGGGACGCGAGCAGTACTTC.

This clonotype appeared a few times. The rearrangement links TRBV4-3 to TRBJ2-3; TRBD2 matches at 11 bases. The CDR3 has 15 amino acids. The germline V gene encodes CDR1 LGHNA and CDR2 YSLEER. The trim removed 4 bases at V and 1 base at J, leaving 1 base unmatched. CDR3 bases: TGCGCCAGCAGCCGGGGACTAGCGGGCACAGATACGCAGTATTTT. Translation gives CASSRGLAGTDTQYF.

The CDR3: CASSRRGDRIYGYTF. CDR3 nucleotide sequence: TGTGCCAGCAGCCGAAGGGGGGACAGGATCTATGGCTACACCTTC. This chain links TRBV11-2 with TRBJ1-2; 8 nucleotides align to TRBD1. The V segment lost 5 bases and the J segment 4 bases; nucleotides outside the gene matches: 9. CDR3 length: 15 residues. Germline values: CDR1 SGHAT, CDR2 FQNNGV.

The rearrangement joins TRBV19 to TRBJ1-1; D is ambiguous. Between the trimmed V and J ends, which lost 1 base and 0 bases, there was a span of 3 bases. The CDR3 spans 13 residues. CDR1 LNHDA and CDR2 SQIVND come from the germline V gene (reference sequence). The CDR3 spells CASSIGVNTEAFF. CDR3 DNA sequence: TGTGCCAGTAGTATAGGGGTGAACACTGAAGCTTTCTTT. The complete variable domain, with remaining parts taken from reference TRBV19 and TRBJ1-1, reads DGGITQSPKYLFRKEGQNVTLSCEQNLNHDAMYWYRQDPGQGLRLIYYSQIVNDFQKGDIAEGYSVSREKKESFPLTVTSAQKNPTAFYLCASSIGVNTEAFFGQGTRLTVV.

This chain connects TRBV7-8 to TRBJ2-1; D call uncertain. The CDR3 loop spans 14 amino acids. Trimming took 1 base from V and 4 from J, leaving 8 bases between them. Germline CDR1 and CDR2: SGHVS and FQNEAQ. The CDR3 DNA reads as TGTGCCAGCAGCTTAGTTAAGAGTTACAATGAGCAGTTCTTC. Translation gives CASSLVKSYNEQFF.

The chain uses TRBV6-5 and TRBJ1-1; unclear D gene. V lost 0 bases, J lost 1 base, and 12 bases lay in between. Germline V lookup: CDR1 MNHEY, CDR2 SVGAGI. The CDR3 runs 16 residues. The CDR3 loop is CASSYSIRHPNTEAFF. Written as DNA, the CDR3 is TGTGCCAGCAGTTACTCGATACGTCACCCGAACACTGAAGCTTTCTTT.

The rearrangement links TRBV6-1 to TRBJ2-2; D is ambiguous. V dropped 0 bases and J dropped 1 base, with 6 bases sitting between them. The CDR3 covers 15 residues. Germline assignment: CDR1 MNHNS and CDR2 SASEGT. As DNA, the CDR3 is TGTGCCAGCAGTGAAGCGCACGGGAACACCGGGGAGCTGTTTTTT. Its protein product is CASSEAHGNTGELFF.

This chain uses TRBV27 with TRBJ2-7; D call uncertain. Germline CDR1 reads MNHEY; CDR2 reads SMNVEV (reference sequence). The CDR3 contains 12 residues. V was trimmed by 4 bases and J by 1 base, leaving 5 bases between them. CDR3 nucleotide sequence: TGTGCCAGCAGTTCAGTGTCCTACGAGCAGTACTTC. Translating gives CASSSVSYEQYF.

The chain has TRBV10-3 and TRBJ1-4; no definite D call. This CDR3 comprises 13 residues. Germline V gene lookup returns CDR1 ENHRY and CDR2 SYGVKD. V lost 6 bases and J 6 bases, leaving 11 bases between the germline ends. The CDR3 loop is CAIREGGYEKLFF. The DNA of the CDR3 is TGTGCCATCAGGGAAGGAGGTTATGAAAAACTGTTTTTT.

The CDR3 sequence: CASSQTGGNRDEQYF. The CDR3 coding sequence is TGTGCCAGCAGCCAAACAGGAGGGAACAGGGACGAGCAGTACTTC. The chain combines TRBV14 with TRBJ2-7; D could derive from TRBD1 or TRBD2 (6 bases each). Trimming took off 2 bases at V and 5 bases at J, with 16 bases between the two ends. The length of the CDR3 is 15 residues. CDR1 and CDR2 from the germline V gene are SGHDN and FVKESK.

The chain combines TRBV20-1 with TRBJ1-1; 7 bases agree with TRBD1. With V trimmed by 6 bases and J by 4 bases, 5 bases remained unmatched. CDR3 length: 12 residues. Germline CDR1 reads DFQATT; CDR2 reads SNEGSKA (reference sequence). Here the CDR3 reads CSADRTGTEAFF. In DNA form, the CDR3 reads TGCAGTGCGGACAGGACGGGCACTGAAGCTTTCTTT.